The 3 T cell receptor beta chains below were found in one sample sequenced in a study of graft-versus-host responses after intestinal transplantation. Which antigens these TCRs recognize remains unknown. The protocol was immunoSEQ multiplex PCR, while the TCRdb copy is restricted to in-frame clones and leaves out a portion. The data show 90,000 to 150,000 clones, roughly 91% seen once. The sample in question was unstimulated CD4+ T cells sorted from spleen or lymph node cells, obtained before intestinal transplant. These TCRs come from a human donor who received an intestinal transplant.

The rearrangement uses TRBV11-2 and TRBJ2-7, with 10 bases that match TRBD1. Looked up from germline, CDR1 is SGHAT and CDR2 is FQNNGV. Losses at the gene ends were 6 bases for V and 3 bases for J; bases not matched to a gene: 5. The CDR3 has 14 residues. The CDR3, as DNA: TGTGCCAGCAGTATCGGACAGGGGGTCTACGAGCAGTACTTC. As protein: CASSIGQGVYEQYF.

A single count supports this clone. This sequence joins TRBV7-9 and TRBJ2-1, with unresolved D. The CDR3 has 13 residues. In germline, CDR1 is SEHNR, CDR2 FQNEAQ (reference sequence). V gave up 9 bases and J gave up 4 bases, with 13 bases separating them. The CDR3 sequence: CASSRTNYNEQFF. DNA for the CDR3: TGTGCCAGTTCGCGGACCAATTACAATGAGCAGTTCTTC.

The chain employs TRBV18 and TRBJ1-1; unclear D gene. The CDR3 contains 13 residues. Germline V gene data show CDR1 as KGHSH and CDR2 as LQKENI. V lost 4 bases and J 3 bases, leaving 9 bases between the germline ends. The CDR3 bases are TGTGCCAGCTCACGGAGGTGGGACACTGAAGCTTTCTTT. Its protein is CASSRRWDTEAFF.